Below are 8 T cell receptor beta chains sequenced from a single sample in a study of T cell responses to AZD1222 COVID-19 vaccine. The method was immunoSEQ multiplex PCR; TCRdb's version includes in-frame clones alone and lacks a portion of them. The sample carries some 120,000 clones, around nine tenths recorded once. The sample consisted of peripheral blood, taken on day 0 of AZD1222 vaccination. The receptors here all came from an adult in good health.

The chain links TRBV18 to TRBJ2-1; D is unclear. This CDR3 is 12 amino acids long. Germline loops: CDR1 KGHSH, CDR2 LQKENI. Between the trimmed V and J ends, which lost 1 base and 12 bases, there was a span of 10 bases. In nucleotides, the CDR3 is TGTGCCAGCTCACCACAGGGTAGGGTGCAGTTCTTC. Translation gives CASSPQGRVQFF.

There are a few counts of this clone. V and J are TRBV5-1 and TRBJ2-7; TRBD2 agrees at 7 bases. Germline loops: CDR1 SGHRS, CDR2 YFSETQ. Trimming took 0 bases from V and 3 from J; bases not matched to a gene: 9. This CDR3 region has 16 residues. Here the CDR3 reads CASSLGSTSSVYEQYF. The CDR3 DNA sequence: TGCGCCAGCAGCTTGGGGTCGACTAGCTCCGTCTACGAGCAGTACTTC.

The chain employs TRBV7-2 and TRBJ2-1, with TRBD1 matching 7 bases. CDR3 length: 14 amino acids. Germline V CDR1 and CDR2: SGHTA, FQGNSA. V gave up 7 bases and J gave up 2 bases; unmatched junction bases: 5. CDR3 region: CASKNDRAYNEQFF. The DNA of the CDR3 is TGTGCCAGCAAGAATGACAGGGCCTACAATGAGCAGTTCTTC.

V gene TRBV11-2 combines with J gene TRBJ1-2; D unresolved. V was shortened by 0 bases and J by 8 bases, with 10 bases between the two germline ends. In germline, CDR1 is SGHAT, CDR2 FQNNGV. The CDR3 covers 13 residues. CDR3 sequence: CASSLDEPGGYTF. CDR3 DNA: TGTGCCAGCAGCTTAGATGAGCCAGGAGGCTACACCTTC.

This chain's CDR3 is CASSQPGLGAGELFF. CDR3 DNA: TGTGCCAGCAGCCAGCCGGGACTAGGCGCCGGGGAGCTGTTTTTT. V gene TRBV4-2 combines with J gene TRBJ2-2; 8 bases are a match to TRBD2. Germline values: CDR1 LGHNA, CDR2 YNFKEQ. The CDR3 has 15 amino acids. Trimming removed 3 bases from V and 6 bases from J; junction bases left unmatched: 6.

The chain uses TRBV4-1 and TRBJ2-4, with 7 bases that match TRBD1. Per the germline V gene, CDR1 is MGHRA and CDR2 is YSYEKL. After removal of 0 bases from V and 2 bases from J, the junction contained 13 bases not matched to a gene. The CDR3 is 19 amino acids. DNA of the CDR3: TGCGCCAGCAGCCAAGAGACGGGCAACCAGGGGGTTTCCAAAAACATTCAGTACTTC. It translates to CASSQETGNQGVSKNIQYF.

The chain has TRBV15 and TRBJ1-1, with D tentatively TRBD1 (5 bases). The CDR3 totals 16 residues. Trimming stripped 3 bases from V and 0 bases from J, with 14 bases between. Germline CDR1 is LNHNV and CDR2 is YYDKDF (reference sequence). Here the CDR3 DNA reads TGTGCCACCAGCAGGCGGGGGGGTTACATGAACACTGAAGCTTTCTTT. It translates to CATSRRGGYMNTEAFF.

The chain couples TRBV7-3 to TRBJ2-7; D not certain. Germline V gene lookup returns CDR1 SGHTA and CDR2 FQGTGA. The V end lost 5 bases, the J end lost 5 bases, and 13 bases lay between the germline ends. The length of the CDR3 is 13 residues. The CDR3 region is CASSADPVDEQYF. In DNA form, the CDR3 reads TGTGCCAGCAGCGCTGACCCGGTGGACGAGCAGTACTTC.